These 3 T cell receptor beta chains share one sample of origin, sequenced in a study of shared clonotypes between healthy human individuals. Sequencing was performed with immunoSEQ multiplex PCR; in TCRdb, only in-frame clones are kept and a portion is missing. The repertoire holds hundreds of thousands of clones, around 74% seen once, with more than 1.5% in the top ten. Sequencing was done on a sample of memory CD4+ T cells sorted from blood. Subset here: CD45RA-negative fraction. The receptors shown here come from a woman younger than 45 in good health.

The CDR3 region is CASRVGNTEAFF. The CDR3 nucleotides are TGCGCCAGCAGGGTGGGGAACACTGAAGCTTTCTTT. The rearrangement links TRBV5-1 to TRBJ1-1; D is unclear. Trimming pared 5 bases from V and 1 base from J, leaving 6 bases between. CDR1 and CDR2 (germline): SGHRS, YFSETQ. The CDR3 totals 12 residues.

The chain joins TRBV6-4 to TRBJ2-2; tentative D call: TRBD1 (6 bases). The germline V gene has CDR1 MRHNA and CDR2 SNTAGT. The CDR3 is made up of 15 amino acids. V lost 0 bases and J lost 4, with 9 bases in between. CDR3 protein: CASSDSQGGTGELFF. CDR3 nucleotide sequence: TGTGCCAGCAGTGACTCACAGGGTGGCACCGGGGAGCTGTTTTTT.

The chain couples TRBV19 to TRBJ2-7, with 7 bases fitting TRBD1. CDR3 length equals 14 residues. Germline V gene lookup returns CDR1 LNHDA and CDR2 SQIVND (reference sequence). Unmatched junction bases numbered 3, after V lost 4 bases and J lost 0 bases. The CDR3 DNA reads TGTGCCAGTAGTAGGGCAGGGGGCTCCTACGAGCAGTACTTC. Protein: CASSRAGGSYEQYF.